A single sample gave rise to the 12 T cell receptor beta chains below, sequenced in a study of CD8+ T cells in alopecia areata. Reverse transcribed after extraction, RNA yielded cDNA as the sequencing template. Assay: immunoSEQ multiplex PCR; the TCRdb copy retains only in-frame clones and omits some. The repertoire holds 45,000 to 60,000 clones, with 96% as singletons. The sample consisted of CD8+ T cells sorted from blood, taken at week 0. The origin of the receptors is a human donor with alopecia areata.

The CDR3 here is CASSPRDGDYEQYF. CDR3 bases: TGCGCCAGCAGTCCCCGGGACGGAGACTACGAGCAGTACTTC. The chain carries TRBV4-1 and TRBJ2-7; D tentatively fits TRBD1 or TRBD2 (5 bases each). The CDR3 length is 14 residues. Germline CDR1 is MGHRA and CDR2 is YSYEKL. V dropped 6 bases and J dropped 3 bases, with 15 bases sitting between them.

The chain carries TRBV18 and TRBJ2-7; no clear D. This CDR3 comprises 12 residues. The ends were cut back, 2 bases at V and 5 bases at J, with 7 bases in the middle. Germline V gene sequence: CDR1 KGHSH, CDR2 LQKENI. CDR3 sequence (DNA): TGTGCCAGCTCACCAACTCTCAACGAGCAGTACTTC. As protein: CASSPTLNEQYF.

The chain links TRBV2 to TRBJ2-7, with D perhaps matching TRBD2 (6 bases). The germline V gene encodes CDR1 SNHLY and CDR2 FYNNEI. Trimming shortened V by 7 bases and J by 5 bases, and 12 bases separated the two germline ends. The CDR3 sequence is 12 residues long. DNA for the CDR3: TGTGCCAGCACCGGACGGGGGAACGAGCAGTACTTC. Its translation: CASTGRGNEQYF.

This sequence joins TRBV23-1 and TRBJ1-4, with D maybe TRBD1 (6 bases). TRBV23-1 is annotated as an ORF whose role is uncertain. V lost 3 bases, J lost 2 bases, and 19 bases lay in between. The CDR3 contains 18 residues. The CDR3 DNA reads as TGCGCCAGCAGTCACCTTGGGGGCTATGAAGCTACTAATGAAAAACTGTTTTTT. This encodes CASSHLGGYEATNEKLFF.

CDR3: CASTQGGGRPEAFF. The CDR3 DNA is TGTGCCAGCACCCAAGGAGGGGGCAGGCCTGAAGCTTTCTTT. The V call is TRBV27, the J call TRBJ1-1; 7 nucleotides align to TRBD1. In germline, CDR1 is MNHEY, CDR2 SMNVEV (reference sequence). This CDR3 has 14 amino acids. V shed 7 bases, J shed 6 bases, and the junction held 11 bases outside the gene matches.

Worth noting for this clone: The same CDR3 arises from other DNA sequences in this sample as well. This chain joins TRBV6-5 and TRBJ2-7; weak D call: TRBD2 (6 bases). The germline V and J ends were trimmed by 2 bases and 1 base, with 6 bases remaining between them. CDR1 is MNHEY, CDR2 SVGAGI, per germline. CDR3 size: 13 residues. CDR3 loop: CASSYGTSYEQYF. For the CDR3, the DNA is TGTGCCAGCAGTTACGGGACTTCCTACGAGCAGTACTTC.

The sample holds one count of this clone. V and J are TRBV2 and TRBJ2-1, with TRBD2 as a possible D gene (7 bases). This CDR3 comprises 15 residues. Germline V gives CDR1 SNHLY, CDR2 FYNNEI. Trimming pared 4 bases from V and 4 bases from J, leaving 14 bases between. CDR3 in amino acids: CASSVVGGAYNEQFF. The CDR3, as DNA: TGTGCCAGCAGTGTGGTGGGGGGGGCATACAATGAGCAGTTCTTC. Together with reference TRBV2 and TRBJ2-1, the CDR3 gives the full variable domain: EPEVTQTPSHQVTQMGQEVILRCVPISNHLYFYWYRQILGQKVEFLVSFYNNEISEKSEIFDDQFSVERPDGSNFTLKIRSTKLEDSAMYFCASSVVGGAYNEQFFGPGTRLTVL.

The chain employs TRBV4-1 and TRBJ2-2, with 12 positions matching TRBD2. CDR1 is MGHRA and CDR2 is YSYEKL in the germline V gene. The V segment lost 0 bases and the J segment 5 bases; nucleotides outside the gene matches: 7. The CDR3 sequence is 18 residues long. This CDR3 is CASSQDPASGGETGELFF. The CDR3 coding sequence is TGCGCCAGCAGCCAAGATCCTGCTAGCGGGGGGGAAACCGGGGAGCTGTTTTTT.

V gene TRBV10-3 combines with J gene TRBJ2-7, with a weak D call TRBD2 (7 bases). CDR1 and CDR2 from the germline V gene are ENHRY and SYGVKD. The CDR3 is 15 amino acids. Trimming cost V 2 bases and J 4 bases, with 15 bases left between them. CDR3 amino acids: CAISEAGAPQYEQYF. The CDR3 DNA reads TGTGCCATCAGTGAGGCGGGGGCTCCCCAGTACGAGCAGTACTTC.

This sequence joins TRBV5-1 and TRBJ1-2, with D uncertain. Germline V gives CDR1 SGHRS, CDR2 YFSETQ. The CDR3 consists of 17 residues. V shed 0 bases and J shed 2 bases, with 17 bases lying between them. Here the CDR3 reads CASSLDPPVTLNYGYTF. The CDR3 nucleotides are TGCGCCAGCAGCTTGGACCCTCCCGTTACTCTCAACTATGGCTACACCTTC.

This chain links TRBV7-6 with TRBJ2-5, with unresolved D. CDR1 SGHVS and CDR2 FNYEAQ come from the germline V gene. Trimming took off 8 bases at V and 1 base at J, with 17 bases between the two ends. The CDR3 covers 15 residues. The CDR3 sequence: CASSPGPPGQETQYF. CDR3 bases: TGTGCCAGCTCCCCTGGGCCCCCAGGCCAAGAGACCCAGTACTTC.

The chain couples TRBV7-2 to TRBJ2-5; TRBD2 matches 9 bases. J was trimmed by 4 bases and V by 7 bases; bases with no gene match: 4. Germline V lookup: CDR1 SGHTA, CDR2 FQGNSA. This CDR3 is built from 13 residues. The CDR3 DNA reads TGTGCCAGCACGAGTAGCGGGGGAGAGACCCAGTACTTC. Translated, it gives CASTSSGGETQYF.